The 2 T cell receptor beta chains presented below share a single source sample, sequenced in a study of breast tumors, draining lymph nodes, adjacent tissues. Axillary draining lymph nodes of breast cancer patients supplied the node samples. MiXCR, applied by TCRdb to the multiplex PCR reads, yields one record per CDR3 protein. The top ten hold roughly 2.7% of the sample, which has approximately 130,000 distinct CDR3 sequences, under 25% seen once. Input material: axillary lymph node tissue. The receptors were sampled from a female donor with breast cancer. Some clones in this sample may be carry-over from other donors' samples.

Comment on this clonotype: A read error is possible here, since a much larger clone lies one base away. This rearrangement joins TRBV9 to TRBJ2-1; D perhaps matches TRBD2 (6 bases). The CDR3 spans 13 residues. The germline gives CDR1 SGDLS, CDR2 YYNGEE. CDR3 DNA: TGTGCCAGCAGCGTAGGGGGGGACGATGAGCAGCTCTTC. Amino acids: CASSVGGDDEQLF.

This clonotype showed up many times. V usage is TRBV6-5 and J usage is TRBJ2-5, with D perhaps TRBD1 (6 bases). The CDR3 sequence is 15 residues long. Germline V gene sequence: CDR1 MNHEY, CDR2 SVGAGI. Trimming left V 6 bases short and J 4 bases short, with 18 bases between. For the CDR3, the DNA is TGTGCCAGCAGCCCCCCGTGGGGGCGACCAGAGACCCAGTACTTC. Translation: CASSPPWGRPETQYF.